This TCR beta chain stems from a study of blood T cell repertoires in COVID-19. About the study: The origin of the acute and convalescent COVID-19 samples was the United States, Italy and Spain.

The germline V gene has CDR1 SGHRS and CDR2 YFSETQ. This CDR3 comprises 11 residues. Trimming cost V 2 bases and J 10 bases, with 7 bases left between them. Comment on this clone: The sample carries other DNA sequences with the same CDR3.

Some clones are missing from TCRdb's copy, which holds only in-frame ones; the method was immunoSEQ multiplex PCR. Among around 620,000 clones listed, approximately 90% were seen once. This TCR came from a woman between 18 and 29 years old with acute or convalescent COVID-19. The sample was peripheral blood. The V gene is TRBV5-1, the J gene TRBJ2-1, with D possibly TRBD2 on 5 matching bases. The CDR3 DNA follows: TGCGCCAGCAGCTTATCGGGGGAGCAGTTCTTC. Translation: CASSLSGEQFF.